The 26 T cell receptor beta chains below come from one sample, sequenced in a study of T cell responses to AZD1222 COVID-19 vaccine. Profiling relied on immunoSEQ multiplex PCR, and the TCRdb table lists in-frame clones only, not all of them. In the table there are under 150,000 clones, under 95% of which are singletons. The sample consisted of peripheral blood, taken on day 0 of AZD1222 vaccination. These receptor sequences come from an adult in good health.

The chain employs TRBV7-2 and TRBJ1-1, with TRBD1 as a possible D gene (6 bases). The CDR3 runs 15 residues. Per the germline V gene, CDR1 is SGHTA and CDR2 is FQGNSA. The V end was cut by 7 bases, the J end by 3 bases, with 18 bases between. The CDR3 spells CASNRRGGLDTEAFF. The DNA of the CDR3 is TGTGCCAGCAACCGGAGGGGGGGGTTGGACACTGAAGCTTTCTTT.

The chain couples TRBV18 to TRBJ1-5; D not resolved. Germline CDR1 reads KGHSH; CDR2 reads LQKENI. The ends were cut back, 5 bases at V and 6 bases at J, with 14 bases in the middle. The CDR3 is 14 amino acids. The CDR3 reads CASSINGDGQPQHF. DNA for the CDR3: TGTGCCAGCTCAATAAACGGGGATGGTCAGCCCCAGCATTTT.

This clone was detected only once. The chain is built from TRBV5-4 and TRBJ2-7; no firm D call. CDR3 length: 13 residues. Germline assignment: CDR1 SGHNT and CDR2 YYREEE (reference sequence). Trimming left V 4 bases short and J 1 base short, with 9 bases between. In DNA, the CDR3 is TGTGCCAGCAGCCCAGTATCGTCCTACGAGCAGTACTTC. Its translation: CASSPVSSYEQYF.

The chain is built from TRBV4-2 and TRBJ1-1; no clear D. V was clipped by 0 bases and J by 6 bases, with 14 bases between them. This CDR3 has 15 residues. CDR1 is LGHNA and CDR2 is YNFKEQ in the germline V gene. CDR3 in amino acids: CASSQDTGWAAEAFF. As DNA, the CDR3 is TGTGCCAGCAGCCAAGATACGGGCTGGGCGGCTGAAGCTTTCTTT.

V is TRBV29-1 and J is TRBJ1-2; perhaps TRBD1 as D (5 bases). Germline values: CDR1 SQVTM, CDR2 ANQGSEA. The V and J ends lost 3 bases and 3 bases respectively, with 11 bases between them. This CDR3 contains 13 residues. Here the CDR3 DNA reads TGCAGCGTTGATAGGAGGGGCGACTATGGCTACACCTTC. Protein sequence: CSVDRRGDYGYTF. The variable domain in full, completed from reference TRBV29-1 and TRBJ1-2, reads SAVISQKPSRDICQRGTSLTIQCQVDSQVTMMFWYRQQPGQSLTLIATANQGSEATYESGFVIDKFPISRPNLTFSTLTVSNMSPEDSSIYLCSVDRRGDYGYTFGSGTRLTVV.

This rearrangement joins TRBV27 to TRBJ1-3; weak D call: TRBD1 (6 bases). The CDR3 has 14 residues. Trimming removed 3 bases at V and 4 bases at J, with 10 bases between. Germline V gene lookup returns CDR1 MNHEY and CDR2 SMNVEV (reference sequence). The CDR3 spells CASSFTGQGNTIYF. DNA of the CDR3: TGTGCCAGCAGTTTCACAGGGCAAGGAAACACCATATATTTT.

CDR3 region: CASSYSTIQETQYF. DNA for the CDR3: TGTGCCAGCAGTTACTCGACAATTCAAGAGACCCAGTACTTC. The V gene is TRBV6-2 or TRBV6-3, the J gene TRBJ2-5; D is ambiguous. This CDR3 is built from 14 residues. Trimming removed 0 bases from V and 2 bases from J, with 7 bases in between. Germline values: CDR1 MNHEY, CDR2 SVGEGT.

The chain carries TRBV15 and TRBJ2-1; 7 nucleotides match TRBD2. The CDR3 has 16 amino acids. Trimming at V came to 0 bases and at J to 9 bases, leaving 11 bases not matched to a gene. CDR1 is LNHNV and CDR2 is YYDKDF in the germline V gene (reference sequence). CDR3 region: CATSRELAGVHGEQFF. The CDR3 DNA reads as TGTGCCACCAGCAGAGAATTGGCGGGGGTCCACGGTGAGCAGTTCTTC.

V gene TRBV2 combines with J gene TRBJ1-1, with unresolved D. Between the trimmed V and J ends, which lost 8 bases and 3 bases, there was a span of 7 bases. The germline gives CDR1 SNHLY, CDR2 FYNNEI. The CDR3 runs 11 residues. CDR3 nucleotide sequence: TGTGCCAGCGGGGTGGACACTGAAGCTTTCTTT. Its translation is CASGVDTEAFF.

The V gene is TRBV29-1, the J gene TRBJ2-7; 9 nucleotides match TRBD1. CDR1 is SQVTM and CDR2 is ANQGSEA in the germline V gene. This CDR3 is 15 amino acids long. The J segment lost 6 bases and the V segment lost 4 bases, leaving 13 bases of the junction unmatched. This chain's CDR3 is CSVGGTGTAGREQYF. The DNA of the CDR3 is TGCAGCGTTGGAGGGACAGGGACGGCGGGGCGCGAGCAGTACTTC.

V gene TRBV18 combines with J gene TRBJ1-2, with a possible D match to TRBD1 (5 bases). V was clipped by 3 bases and J by 8 bases, with 19 bases between them. The CDR3 consists of 15 residues. Germline CDR1 and CDR2: KGHSH and LQKENI. CDR3 amino acids: CASSPNEGPDWGYTF. CDR3 DNA: TGTGCCAGCTCACCGAATGAGGGGCCCGACTGGGGCTACACCTTC.

V is TRBV19 and J is TRBJ2-5; D is ambiguous. The ends were cut back, 0 bases at V and 5 bases at J, with 7 bases in the middle. The CDR3 totals 13 residues. The germline V gene encodes CDR1 LNHDA and CDR2 SQIVND (reference sequence). The CDR3 region has the DNA TGTGCCAGTAGTATAGATTTTAGGGAGACCCAGTACTTC. Amino acid sequence: CASSIDFRETQYF.

The chain has TRBV11-2 and TRBJ1-1, with a weak D call TRBD1 (5 bases). From germline, CDR1 is SGHAT and CDR2 FQNNGV. The CDR3 spans 15 residues. The ends were cut back, 5 bases at V and 0 bases at J, with 13 bases in the middle. CDR3 amino acids: CASSRTRAVNTEAFF. The CDR3 DNA follows: TGTGCCAGCAGCAGGACACGAGCGGTGAACACTGAAGCTTTCTTT. Based on the CDR3 plus reference TRBV11-2 and TRBJ1-1, the full variable domain is EAGVAQSPRYKIIEKRQSVAFWCNPISGHATLYWYQQILGQGPKLLIQFQNNGVVDDSQLPKDRFSAERLKGVDSTLKIQPAKLEDSAVYLCASSRTRAVNTEAFFGQGTRLTVV.

The CDR3 sequence: CASSLAGSGYGYTF. Written as DNA, the CDR3 is TGTGCCAGCAGCCTTGCGGGCAGTGGCTATGGCTACACCTTC. The chain is built from TRBV27 and TRBJ1-2; no firm D call. The germline CDR1 and CDR2 sequences are MNHEY and SMNVEV (reference sequence). This CDR3 is built from 14 residues. Trimming pared 6 bases from V and 4 bases from J, leaving 15 bases between.

This clone came up once. This sequence joins TRBV6-1 and TRBJ2-7, with 7 bases aligning to TRBD2. The V gene end was trimmed by 4 bases and the J gene end by 2 bases; junction bases not matched to a gene: 14. CDR3 length: 17 residues. Germline V gene data show CDR1 as MNHNS and CDR2 as SASEGT. The CDR3 coding sequence is TGTGCCAGCAGTGCCTGGTGGGGGGGAACGCGGGCCTACGAGCAGTACTTC. It translates to CASSAWWGGTRAYEQYF.

V usage is TRBV5-8 and J usage is TRBJ1-4; no clear D gene. There are 13 residues in the CDR3. V lost 2 bases and J 7 bases, leaving 9 bases between the germline ends. From germline, CDR1 is SGHTS and CDR2 YDEGEE. DNA for the CDR3: TGTGCCAGCAGCTTCGTCCATGGTGAAAAACTGTTTTTT. It translates to CASSFVHGEKLFF.

This chain connects TRBV2 to TRBJ1-2, with D maybe TRBD1 (5 bases). Germline V CDR1 and CDR2: SNHLY, FYNNEI. The CDR3 loop spans 13 amino acids. Trimming stripped 2 bases from V and 8 bases from J, with 12 bases between. CDR3 in amino acids: CASSEIQGGGYTF. For the CDR3, the DNA is TGTGCCAGCAGTGAAATTCAGGGAGGCGGCTACACCTTC.

The chain has TRBV7-2 and TRBJ2-6; a possible D gene is TRBD2 (5 bases). Trimming took off 5 bases at V and 2 bases at J, with 16 bases between the two ends. CDR1 is SGHTA and CDR2 is FQGNSA in the germline V gene. The CDR3 totals 17 residues. For the CDR3, the DNA is TGTGCCAGCAGCATGGGGTTAACTAGAGCTGGGGCCAACGTCCTGACTTTC. As protein: CASSMGLTRAGANVLTF. The entire variable domain, with the rest obtained from reference TRBV7-2 and TRBJ2-6, is as follows: GAGVSQSPSNKVTEKGKDVELRCDPISGHTALYWYRQSLGQGLEFLIYFQGNSAPDKSGLPSDRFSAERTGGSVSTLTIQRTQQEDSAVYLCASSMGLTRAGANVLTFGAGSRLTVL.

The chain combines TRBV15 with TRBJ1-3, with D tentatively TRBD1 (6 bases). Germline assignment: CDR1 LNHNV and CDR2 YYDKDF (reference sequence). V was clipped by 0 bases and J by 4 bases, with 16 bases between them. The CDR3 is 17 residues long. This CDR3 is CATSRDLAQGAGNTIYF. Here the CDR3 DNA reads TGTGCCACCAGCAGAGACCTGGCACAGGGTGCCGGAAACACCATATATTTT.

The chain joins TRBV6-2 or TRBV6-3 to TRBJ2-5; D might be TRBD2 (5 bases). Per germline, CDR1 MNHEY and CDR2 SVGEGT. The length of the CDR3 is 12 residues. The V and J ends lost 5 bases and 8 bases respectively, with 12 bases between them. The CDR3 nucleotides are TGTGCCAGCAGTCTGGTAGCGATCACCCAGTACTTC. Encoded protein: CASSLVAITQYF.

The chain links TRBV12-5 to TRBJ2-3; 14 bases map to TRBD2. After removal of 4 bases from V and 6 bases from J, the junction contained 6 bases not matched to a gene. The CDR3 spans 16 residues. From germline, CDR1 is LGHNT and CDR2 FRNRAP. The DNA for the CDR3 is TGTGCTAGTGGTTCCCGACTAGCGGGGGGGCACGATACGCAGTATTTT. It codes for CASGSRLAGGHDTQYF.

This chain joins TRBV5-1 and TRBJ2-7; 10 nucleotides agree with TRBD2. Germline-derived CDR1 and CDR2 are SGHRS and YFSETQ. The ends lost 4 bases at V and 4 bases at J; junction bases unmatched: 8. The CDR3 consists of 15 residues. CDR3 coding DNA: TGCGCCAGCAGCATAGGTAGCGGGAGGCTGTACGAGCAGTACTTC. Amino acids: CASSIGSGRLYEQYF.

V gene TRBV6-5 combines with J gene TRBJ1-5; perhaps TRBD1 as D (5 bases). This CDR3 region has 14 residues. CDR1 is MNHEY, CDR2 SVGAGI, per germline. V shed 0 bases and J shed 5 bases, with 8 bases lying between them. The CDR3 nucleotides are TGTGCCAGCAGTTACTCAGCGGGGGATCAGCCCCAGCATTTT. It translates to CASSYSAGDQPQHF.

This chain links TRBV6-6 with TRBJ1-6, with TRBD1 matching 7 bases. CDR3 length equals 19 residues. Trimming removed 6 bases from V and 0 bases from J; junction bases left unmatched: 14. In germline, CDR1 is MNHNY, CDR2 SVGAGI (reference sequence). Here the CDR3 reads CASSSYSGGESSYNSPLHF. CDR3 DNA: TGTGCCAGCAGCTCCTATTCAGGGGGAGAGAGCTCCTATAATTCACCCCTCCACTTT.

The chain couples TRBV19 to TRBJ1-5, with 7 bases aligning to TRBD1. CDR1 and CDR2 from the germline V gene are LNHDA and SQIVND (reference sequence). Trimming took 3 bases from V and 5 from J; bases not matched to a gene: 4. The CDR3 extends over 14 amino acids. The CDR3 is CASSIRQGDQPQHF. In DNA, the CDR3 is TGTGCCAGTAGTATCCGACAGGGTGATCAGCCCCAGCATTTT. Using reference TRBV19 and TRBJ1-5 for the parts outside the CDR3, the full variable domain is DGGITQSPKYLFRKEGQNVTLSCEQNLNHDAMYWYRQDPGQGLRLIYYSQIVNDFQKGDIAEGYSVSREKKESFPLTVTSAQKNPTAFYLCASSIRQGDQPQHFGDGTRLSIL.

The chain employs TRBV6-6 and TRBJ1-1; weak D call: TRBD1 (5 bases). Germline-derived CDR1 and CDR2 are MNHNY and SVGAGI (reference sequence). The V end was cut by 2 bases, the J end by 1 base, with 14 bases between. This CDR3 has 16 residues. DNA for the CDR3: TGTGCCAGCAGTTACCCCCTGTCCCAGGGGAACACTGAAGCTTTCTTT. This sequence encodes CASSYPLSQGNTEAFF.